A selection of T cell receptor beta chains follows, all from one sample in a study of shared clonotypes between healthy human individuals. Clones were read by immunoSEQ multiplex PCR, and TCRdb kept only the in-frame ones, dropping some. This table has 1,400,000 or so clones, 98% to 99% appearing once. Sequences were obtained from naive CD4+ T cells sorted from blood. These TCRs come from a young man in good health. The CDR3 runs from the conserved cysteine through the conserved F or W. Each record gives: D gene, J gene, clone size, V gene, CDR3 protein, CDR3 DNA. The D gene is left open where the match is weak. Clone sizes are given selectively: once, few, many, or a class where the clone is expanded.

>TRBD1|TRBJ2-1|.|TRBV14
CASSQQQGISNEQFF
TGTGCCAGCAGCCAGCAACAGGGGATTAGCAATGAGCAGTTCTTC
>.|TRBJ2-7|.|TRBV7-9
CASSSIGYEQYF
TGTGCCAGCAGCTCGATAGGGTACGAGCAGTACTTC
>.|TRBJ1-2|.|TRBV19
CASSIRRAEYGYTF
TGTGCCAGTAGTATCCGTAGAGCTGAATATGGCTACACCTTC
>.|TRBJ2-2|.|TRBV5-5
CASSLGAGLVGELFF
TGTGCCAGCAGCTTGGGGGCAGGGTTGGTCGGGGAGCTGTTTTTT
>TRBD2|TRBJ2-1|.|TRBV4-3
CASSQASGRINEQFF
TGCGCCAGCAGCCAAGCCAGCGGGAGAATCAATGAGCAGTTCTTC
>TRBD1|TRBJ1-3|.|TRBV7-7
CASSPDRVGGNTIYF
TGTGCTAGCAGCCCGGACAGGGTCGGTGGAAACACCATATATTTT
>.|TRBJ2-3|once|TRBV15
CATSRDRGVDTQYF
TGTGCCACCAGCAGAGATAGGGGCGTAGATACGCAGTATTTT
>.|TRBJ2-1|.|TRBV18
CASSQTDEQFF
TGTGCCAGCTCACAGACAGACGAGCAGTTCTTC
>.|TRBJ1-2|.|TRBV10-3
CAISSGGRDYGYTF
TGTGCCATCAGTTCTGGAGGGCGCGACTATGGCTACACCTTC
>TRBD1|TRBJ2-4|.|TRBV7-9
CASSSPTGVQNIQYF
TGTGCCAGCAGCTCTCCCACAGGGGTACAAAACATTCAGTACTTC
>.|TRBJ2-7|.|TRBV5-5
CASSPSMDEQYF
TGTGCCAGCAGTCCCTCCATGGACGAGCAGTACTTC
>.|TRBJ2-7|.|TRBV5-4
CASSLAPGERYEQYF
TGTGCCAGCAGCTTGGCACCGGGGGAGAGGTACGAGCAGTACTTC
>.|TRBJ2-6|.|TRBV10-3
CAIKASGANVLTF
TGTGCCATCAAAGCCTCTGGGGCCAACGTCCTGACTTTC
>.|TRBJ1-5|.|TRBV4-1
CASSQGRVRVWQPQHF
TGCGCCAGCAGCCAAGGTCGTGTGAGGGTTTGGCAGCCCCAGCATTTT
>.|TRBJ2-7|.|TRBV6-5
CASSYDPGSSYEQYF
TGTGCCAGCAGTTACGACCCCGGGAGCTCCTACGAGCAGTACTTC
>TRBD1|TRBJ1-5|.|TRBV10-3
CAIGQGNQPQHF
TGTGCCATTGGACAGGGGAATCAGCCCCAGCATTTT
>.|TRBJ2-2|once|TRBV5-1
CASSLGSSDTGELFF
TGCGCCAGCAGTTTGGGAAGTTCGGACACCGGGGAGCTGTTTTTT
>TRBD1|TRBJ2-7|.|TRBV7-2
CASSRIPGQGLYEQYF
TGTGCCAGCAGCCGAATCCCGGGACAGGGACTCTACGAGCAGTACTTC
>.|TRBJ1-5|.|TRBV7-9
CASSLKQGGDQPQHF
TGTGCCAGCAGCTTGAAACAGGGAGGAGATCAGCCCCAGCATTTT
>.|TRBJ1-1|.|TRBV6-4
CASSFSLTGLNTEAFF
TGTGCCAGCAGTTTCTCCCTTACGGGACTAAACACTGAAGCTTTCTTT
>.|TRBJ2-3|.|TRBV9
CASSVSSTDTQYF
TGTGCCAGCAGCGTATCCTCCACAGATACGCAGTATTTT
>.|TRBJ2-7|.|TRBV7-6
CASSGRRGGEQYF
TGTGCCAGCAGCGGTCGCAGGGGAGGCGAGCAGTACTTC
>.|TRBJ2-7|.|TRBV28
CASSFSGVAAEQYF
TGTGCCAGCAGTTTTTCAGGGGTAGCGGCCGAGCAGTACTTC
>.|TRBJ2-2|.|TRBV2
CASSGYSLTGELFF
TGTGCCAGCTCGGGGTACTCCCTCACCGGGGAGCTGTTTTTT
>TRBD1|TRBJ2-1|.|TRBV7-2
CASERTTGYNEQFF
TGTGCCAGCGAGAGGACGACAGGGTACAATGAGCAGTTCTTC
>.|TRBJ2-3|.|TRBV12-5
CASAAGWRQSTDTQYF
TGTGCTAGTGCCGCGGGTTGGAGACAGAGCACAGATACGCAGTATTTT